These 24 T cell receptor beta chains came from one sample sequenced in a study of blood T cell repertoires in COVID-19 (TCRdb year 2020). The library was produced with the immunoSEQ multiplex PCR assay. In its TCRdb copy, this immuneACCESS table keeps in-frame sequences only and misses some clones. Where compared with another copy, unresolved V genes explain less than half of these, and the others have no known cause. Across this sample there are some 390,000 clones, with more than 85% seen only once. The top ten hold around 2.9% of the sample. The material sequenced was peripheral blood. Receptor source: a human donor in a cohort sampled during active COVID-19.

About this clone itself: Compared with germline, one end of the junction differs, possibly owing to a read error. This chain uses TRBV6-1 with TRBJ1-6; D is undetermined. Germline CDR1 and CDR2: MNHNS and SASEGT. This CDR3 has 13 residues. This chain's CDR3 is CASSQAAGDPLHF. The CDR3 bases are TGTGCCAGCAGTCAAGCCGCGGGCGATCCCCTCCACTTT.

The V call is TRBV5-8, the J call TRBJ2-5; no clear D. Trimming left V 4 bases short and J 4 bases short, with 8 bases between. The CDR3 length is 12 residues. Germline assignment: CDR1 SGHTS and CDR2 YDEGEE. CDR3 in amino acids: CASSRLRETQYF. CDR3 DNA sequence: TGTGCCAGCAGCCGCTTGAGAGAGACCCAGTACTTC.

V usage is TRBV6-5 and J usage is TRBJ1-4; D is undetermined. The germline gives CDR1 MNHEY, CDR2 SVGAGI. The CDR3 consists of 12 residues. V shed 8 bases and J shed 5 bases, with 9 bases lying between them. CDR3 amino acids: CASCRRNEKLFF. The CDR3 nucleotides are TGTGCCAGCTGTAGGAGAAATGAAAAACTGTTTTTT.

The table lists this clone with a count of one. The J gene is TRBJ2-5, the V gene TRBV24-1, with 10 bases identical to TRBD2. Germline V gives CDR1 KGHDR, CDR2 SFDVKD. The CDR3 length is 15 residues. The V gene end was trimmed by 0 bases and the J gene end by 3 bases; junction bases not matched to a gene: 0. Here the CDR3 reads CATSDLTSGKETQYF. The CDR3 DNA follows: TGTGCCACCAGTGATTTGACTAGCGGGAAAGAGACCCAGTACTTC.

This clone was counted once. The chain has TRBV30 and TRBJ1-4; tentative D call: TRBD1 (5 bases). Trimming removed 3 bases at V and 8 bases at J, with 13 bases between. The CDR3 consists of 13 residues. Germline V gene data show CDR1 as GTSNPN and CDR2 as SVGIG (reference sequence). The CDR3 sequence is CAWRGGGGEKLFF. The DNA for the CDR3 is TGTGCCTGGAGGGGGGGAGGTGGGGAAAAACTGTTTTTT.

V gene TRBV7-2 combines with J gene TRBJ2-7; D may be TRBD1 (5 bases). The CDR3 is made up of 14 amino acids. Trimming took 0 bases from V and 6 from J, leaving 12 bases between them. Germline CDR1 SGHTA, CDR2 FQGNSA. Here the CDR3 DNA reads TGTGCCAGCAGCTTAGCGCGAAAAGACAGCGAGCAGTACTTC. Its translation is CASSLARKDSEQYF.

V and J are TRBV27 and TRBJ1-4; D gene ambiguous. This CDR3 spans 13 amino acids. The germline CDR1 and CDR2 sequences are MNHEY and SMNVEV (reference sequence). Trimming removed 2 bases from V and 4 bases from J, with 5 bases in between. CDR3 sequence reads: CASSLTDNEKLFF. CDR3 coding DNA: TGTGCCAGCAGTTTAACAGATAATGAAAAACTGTTTTTT.

CDR3 DNA: TGCGCCAGCAGAGGACTAGCGGGGAACTCTGGGGCCAACGTCCTGACTTTC. Protein product: CASRGLAGNSGANVLTF. The rearrangement uses TRBV5-1 and TRBJ2-6; the match to TRBD2 covers 12 bases. The CDR3 totals 17 residues. Germline loops: CDR1 SGHRS, CDR2 YFSETQ. V shed 5 bases and J 0 bases; nucleotides not matched to a gene: 3.

The J gene is TRBJ2-7, the V gene TRBV29-1, with TRBD1 matching 8 bases. There are 13 residues in the CDR3. V dropped 3 bases and J dropped 4; count of bases not matched to a gene: 5. Germline V gene data show CDR1 as SQVTM and CDR2 as ANQGSEA. CDR3 coding DNA: TGCAGCGTTGAGACAGGGGCCCAATACGAGCAGTACTTC. This sequence encodes CSVETGAQYEQYF.

This CDR3 is CASSEDGGQGAETQYF. The CDR3 DNA reads TGTGCCAGCAGTGAAGATGGGGGACAGGGGGCAGAGACCCAGTACTTC. This chain connects TRBV6-1 to TRBJ2-5, with 12 nucleotides matching TRBD1. V gave up 1 base and J gave up 4 bases; unmatched junction bases: 4. The CDR3 loop spans 16 amino acids. Germline lookup yields CDR1 MNHNS and CDR2 SASEGT.

The chain recombines TRBV28 with TRBJ2-1, with unresolved D. V was shortened by 8 bases and J by 0 bases, with 20 bases between the two germline ends. Germline V gene lookup returns CDR1 MDHEN and CDR2 SYDVKM. The length of the CDR3 is 17 residues. Written as DNA, the CDR3 is TGTGCCAGCTCGTCCCCATTGTCTGAGAGCTCCTACAATGAGCAGTTCTTC. This encodes CASSSPLSESSYNEQFF.

This clone was recorded once. V usage is TRBV2 and J usage is TRBJ1-2; D is ambiguous. V lost 6 bases and J 4 bases, leaving 12 bases between the germline ends. Germline-derived CDR1 and CDR2 are SNHLY and FYNNEI. The CDR3 has 13 amino acids. This chain's CDR3 is CASRGGRSYGYTF. The CDR3, as DNA: TGTGCCAGCAGGGGAGGACGGAGCTATGGCTACACCTTC. The entire variable domain, with the rest obtained from reference TRBV2 and TRBJ1-2, is as follows: EPEVTQTPSHQVTQMGQEVILRCVPISNHLYFYWYRQILGQKVEFLVSFYNNEISEKSEIFDDQFSVERPDGSNFTLKIRSTKLEDSAMYFCASRGGRSYGYTFGSGTRLTVV.

This chain links TRBV7-3 with TRBJ2-3, with D possibly matching TRBD1 (5 bases). Between the trimmed V and J ends, which lost 4 bases and 10 bases, there was a span of 18 bases. Per germline, CDR1 SGHTA and CDR2 FQGTGA. The CDR3 sequence is 14 residues long. Written as DNA, the CDR3 is TGTGCCAGCAGCTCCTCTGTGGGCAGGGTGGCGCAGTATTTT. It translates to CASSSSVGRVAQYF.

The V and J genes are TRBV12-3 or TRBV12-4 and TRBJ2-4, with no clear D. This CDR3 is built from 12 residues. The germline V and J ends were trimmed by 4 bases and 6 bases, with 7 bases remaining between them. The CDR3: CASSSQVNIQYF. The CDR3 DNA is TGTGCCAGCAGTTCCCAGGTAAACATTCAGTACTTC.

The rearrangement joins TRBV19 to TRBJ1-5; TRBD1 matches at 9 bases. Trimming took 2 bases from V and 1 from J; bases not matched to a gene: 6. Germline CDR1 is LNHDA and CDR2 is SQIVND (reference sequence). This CDR3 spans 17 amino acids. CDR3 in amino acids: CASSITRDRVSNQPQHF. The CDR3 DNA is TGTGCCAGTAGTATAACCCGGGACAGGGTAAGCAATCAGCCCCAGCATTTT.

The chain employs TRBV30 and TRBJ2-5; D is perhaps TRBD1 (6 bases). The CDR3 totals 15 residues. V was trimmed by 6 bases and J by 5 bases, leaving 22 bases between them. Germline CDR1 and CDR2: GTSNPN and SVGIG (reference sequence). As DNA, the CDR3 is TGTGCCTGTTCCCGCCGCAGGGGAACGGTGGAGACCCAGTACTTC. It specifies CACSRRRGTVETQYF.

This sequence joins TRBV3-1 (or the pseudogene TRBV3-2) and TRBJ2-7; D remains ambiguous. This CDR3 is 13 amino acids long. V was pared by 0 bases and J by 5 bases, with 8 bases between. Germline values: CDR1 LGHDT, CDR2 YNNKEL (reference sequence). The CDR3 nucleotides are TGTGCCAGCAGCCAAGATATGGGCGACGAGCAGTACTTC. It specifies CASSQDMGDEQYF.

J is TRBJ2-7 and V is TRBV6-5; perhaps TRBD2 as D (5 bases). Trimming took 6 bases from V and 4 from J, leaving 10 bases between them. CDR1 MNHEY and CDR2 SVGAGI come from the germline V gene. This CDR3 spans 12 amino acids. The CDR3 DNA is TGTGCCAGCAGGGGAGAGACTTACGAGCAGTACTTC. This encodes CASRGETYEQYF.

V is TRBV29-1 and J is TRBJ2-5; TRBD2 is a possible D gene (7 bases). Germline V gene lookup returns CDR1 SQVTM and CDR2 ANQGSEA. This CDR3 spans 13 amino acids. V gave up 2 bases and J gave up 7 bases, with 14 bases separating them. In nucleotides, the CDR3 is TGCAGCGTTGAATCGGGGGGCTTCGGGACCCAGTACTTC. Translation: CSVESGGFGTQYF.

As regards this clone: Other nucleotide sequences in the sample specify the same CDR3. The chain has TRBV6-1 and TRBJ2-7, with a possible D match to TRBD2 (5 bases). Germline CDR1 is MNHNS and CDR2 is SASEGT. Trimming removed 1 base at V and 0 bases at J, with 10 bases between. This CDR3 comprises 15 residues. The DNA of the CDR3 is TGTGCCAGCAGTGAAGGCCTAGCTGGCTCCTACGAGCAGTACTTC. Amino acids: CASSEGLAGSYEQYF.

The CDR3 DNA sequence: TGTGCCATCAAACGAGCGGGAGGGCCCTCCCATGAGCAGTTCTTC. Amino acids: CAIKRAGGPSHEQFF. The chain recombines TRBV10-3 with TRBJ2-1; 10 positions match TRBD2. Trimming cost V 7 bases and J 8 bases; bases outside gene matches: 11. The V gene's germline CDR1 is ENHRY and CDR2 SYGVKD. CDR3 length: 15 amino acids.

The gene calls are TRBV7-9 and TRBJ1-3; D unclear. Germline values: CDR1 SEHNR, CDR2 FQNEAQ (reference sequence). The CDR3 spans 16 residues. The V gene lost 2 bases and the J gene lost 0 bases, with 11 bases spanning the gap. CDR3 in DNA: TGTGCCAGCAGCTTACGGGGAGGATTCTCTGGAAACACCATATATTTT. Translated, it gives CASSLRGGFSGNTIYF.

The chain links TRBV5-6 to TRBJ1-2; 7 positions agree with TRBD1. This CDR3 is built from 13 residues. J lost 5 bases, V lost 1 base, and 2 bases had no gene match. The V gene's germline CDR1 is SGHDT and CDR2 YYEEEE. CDR3 amino acids: CASSLPGGYGYTF. The CDR3 coding sequence is TGTGCCAGCAGCTTGCCAGGGGGGTATGGCTACACCTTC.

The chain carries TRBV27 and TRBJ2-5, with D possibly being TRBD2 (7 bases). Trimming shortened V by 5 bases and J by 6 bases, and 22 bases separated the two germline ends. Germline assignment: CDR1 MNHEY and CDR2 SMNVEV (reference sequence). This CDR3 spans 16 amino acids. CDR3 sequence reads: CASSLSPGGQLKTQYF. In DNA form, the CDR3 reads TGTGCCAGCAGTCTCAGCCCCGGGGGGCAATTGAAGACCCAGTACTTC.